This entry features one TCR beta chain sequence. This clone was observed a handful of times. No cognate antigen has been identified for it. Base qualities are not at hand, and no much larger clone is one base apart. The intended sense of this specimen's time point label: cells obtained before transplantation from donor or recipient. CD3+CD4+ and CD3+CD8+ populations were FACS-sorted from unstimulated pre-transplant donor and recipient cells taken from spleen or lymph nodes. The germline ends are 14 bases apart after V is trimmed by 8 bases and J by 6 bases. CDR1 is given as SQVTM and CDR2 as ANQGSEA, both from the germline V gene. The CDR3 runs 12 residues from the cysteine to the phenylalanine. The DNA shown is the 36-base CDR3, in frame from base 1. The data were obtained in a study of graft-versus-host responses after intestinal transplantation (dated by TCRdb to about 2021). Turning to the overall study: The transplants that recipients received were multivisceral, liver-intestinal, or isolated intestinal. All recipients received anti-thymocyte globulin induction followed by maintenance tacrolimus and steroids for around three years. Graft-versus-host and host-versus-graft alloreactive T cell clones were tracked in the graft, circulation and bone marrow after intestinal transplantation using bulk TCR-beta CDR3 sequencing. To identify alloreactive clones, pre-transplant mixed lymphocyte reaction products were sequenced and then compared with unstimulated pre-transplant donor and recipient T cells. A cohort of about two dozen intestinal transplant recipients, including one retransplant, was enrolled, and a few patients lacking pretransplant specimens were excluded. A peak of at least 4% donor T cells among recipient peripheral blood mononuclear cells was the definition used for donor T cell macrochimerism. Rather than going through the commercial service, samples from three later patients were sequenced in-house on an Illumina MiSeq and processed with MiXCR.

The protocol used for the library was the immunoSEQ multiplex PCR assay. For most patients, genomic DNA was isolated with the Qiagen DNeasy Blood and Tissue Kit and sent frozen to Adaptive Biotechnologies for TCR sequencing. For most patients, genomic DNA was subjected to high-throughput TCR-beta CDR3 sequencing by Adaptive Biotechnologies. As for how the authors treated the data: Adaptive's ImmunoSEQ software was the source of the TCR sequencing data for over 15 patients, while a few other patients were processed with MiXCR and VDJtools. To correct CD4 versus CD8 sorting errors, any sequence found in both subsets at a frequency ratio below 5:1 was removed. Because the origin of CDR3 nucleotide sequences shared between donor and recipient could not be assigned, those sequences were removed. At least 2-fold expansion over unstimulated cells and a minimum CFSE-low frequency of 0.002% (template counts) or 0.001% (read counts) were required for clones to be classified as alloreactive. Mappable clones were those detected in sequenced pre-transplant spleen, lymph node, or MLR CFSE-low populations of the donor or recipient. The cumulative frequency of alloreactive clones was calculated as a percentage of all sequences, weighted by copy number. TCRdb limited this immuneACCESS table to in-frame rearrangements with V and J called. A share of clones is missing; checked studies link under half to unresolved V genes, and the rest is unexplained. D and trimming come from the DNA, and the V and J calls and clone size come from that table. This sample has around 110,000 clones in its table, and about nine tenths of those were observed once. The ten largest clonotypes hold 0.18% of the sample.

Overall study results and their limits: High GvH to HvG T cell clonal ratios were observed in the allografts of patients with donor T cell macrochimerism. Peak levels of circulating GvH clones were associated with declines in HvG clones early after transplant. GvH clones turned up in recipient bone marrow, with some appearing earlier in ileal mucosa or blood, a pattern consistent with an intestinal mucosal origin. Conclusions were limited by the relatively low number and heterogeneity of intestinal transplant patients.

The sample here was unstimulated CD4+ T cells sorted from spleen or lymph node cells, taken before intestinal transplant. The receptor chain draws on TRBV29-1 and TRBJ1-5, and TRBD1 may be the D gene, going by 5 matching bases. The source of this sequence is a human donor who received an intestinal transplant. This receptor has the CDR3 CSTGGVGQPQHF. In nucleotides, the sequence is TGCAGCACTGGGGGGGTCGGTCAGCCCCAGCATTTT.